Listed below are T cell receptor beta chains from one sample, sequenced in a study. TCRdb recomputed calls from the RT-PCR reads with MiXCR, one row per CDR3 protein. Of almost 700,000 distinct CDR3 sequences listed, approximately 15% are singletons. The sequencing sample was made of memory CD4+ T cells from blood. The receptor set was obtained from a female donor in good health, serving as a healthy control. The CDR3 runs from the conserved cysteine through the conserved F or W. A D gene is named only where the DNA matches it firmly. The size entry is marked missing in some rows and otherwise reads once, few, many or a size class.

J gene: TRBJ2-1
D gene: .
V gene: TRBV12-3/TRBV12-4
clone size: many
CDR3 protein: CASKIDGGLEQFF
CDR3 DNA: TGTGCCAGCAAAATAGACGGGGGCTTGGAGCAGTTCTTC

J gene: TRBJ1-6
D gene: .
V gene: TRBV2
clone size: .
CDR3 protein: CASSEAGGRNSPLHF
CDR3 DNA: TGTGCCAGCAGTGAGGCAGGAGGACGAAATTCACCCCTCCACTTT

J gene: TRBJ2-3
D gene: TRBD1
V gene: TRBV12-3/TRBV12-4
clone size: .
CDR3 protein: CASSSSGGAQFTDTQYF
CDR3 DNA: TGTGCCAGCAGTTCCTCAGGGGGAGCTCAATTCACAGATACGCAGTATTTT

J gene: TRBJ1-3
D gene: TRBD1
V gene: TRBV12-3/TRBV12-4
clone size: many
CDR3 protein: CASSRGTGLYGNTIYF
CDR3 DNA: TGTGCCAGCAGTCGGGGGACAGGACTATATGGAAACACCATATATTTT

J gene: TRBJ2-2
D gene: TRBD1
V gene: TRBV20-1
clone size: few
CDR3 protein: CSARRTGANTGELFF
CDR3 DNA: TGCAGTGCTAGAAGGACAGGGGCCAACACCGGGGAGCTGTTTTTT

J gene: TRBJ1-2
D gene: TRBD1
V gene: TRBV20-1
clone size: .
CDR3 protein: CSARDRVGGGYTF
CDR3 DNA: TGCAGTGCTAGGGACAGGGTAGGGGGTGGCTACACCTTC

J gene: TRBJ2-2
D gene: .
V gene: TRBV7-9
clone size: few
CDR3 protein: CASSLAPGVTTGELFF
CDR3 DNA: TGTGCCAGCAGCTTAGCTCCAGGGGTCACCACCGGGGAGCTGTTTTTT

J gene: TRBJ1-1
D gene: TRBD1
V gene: TRBV6-5
clone size: few
CDR3 protein: CASSLGQGAFNTEAFF
CDR3 DNA: TGTGCCAGCAGTTTAGGACAGGGAGCCTTTAACACTGAAGCTTTCTTT

J gene: TRBJ2-7
D gene: .
V gene: TRBV7-8
clone size: many
CDR3 protein: CASSLSFRVHEQYF
CDR3 DNA: TGTGCCAGCAGCTTATCTTTTAGAGTACACGAGCAGTACTTC

J gene: TRBJ1-6
D gene: .
V gene: TRBV20-1
clone size: many
CDR3 protein: CSAIQGNNSPLHF
CDR3 DNA: TGCAGTGCTATCCAGGGGAATAATTCACCCCTCCACTTT

J gene: TRBJ1-2
D gene: TRBD1
V gene: TRBV5-6
clone size: .
CDR3 protein: CASSLVGTDSYGYTF
CDR3 DNA: TGTGCCAGCAGCTTGGTGGGGACAGATTCCTATGGCTACACCTTC

J gene: TRBJ2-5
D gene: .
V gene: TRBV7-6
clone size: .
CDR3 protein: CASSTLGTQYF
CDR3 DNA: TGTGCCAGCAGCACTTTAGGGACCCAGTACTTC

J gene: TRBJ2-7
D gene: .
V gene: TRBV12-3/TRBV12-4
clone size: many
CDR3 protein: CASSLGGGVYEQYF
CDR3 DNA: TGTGCCAGCAGCTTAGGAGGGGGCGTGTACGAGCAGTACTTC

J gene: TRBJ2-4
D gene: TRBD2
V gene: TRBV20-1
clone size: .
CDR3 protein: CSASRLAVAKNIQYF
CDR3 DNA: TGCAGTGCTTCCCGACTAGCAGTAGCCAAAAACATTCAGTACTTC

J gene: TRBJ1-1
D gene: TRBD1
V gene: TRBV15
clone size: .
CDR3 protein: CATSRGTGGITEAFF
CDR3 DNA: TGTGCCACCAGCAGAGGGACAGGGGGAATCACTGAAGCTTTCTTT

J gene: TRBJ1-1
D gene: .
V gene: TRBV20-1
clone size: few
CDR3 protein: CSASGGPSYEAFF
CDR3 DNA: TGCAGTGCTAGCGGAGGCCCCAGCTATGAAGCTTTCTTT

J gene: TRBJ2-6
D gene: TRBD1
V gene: TRBV6-6
clone size: .
CDR3 protein: CASSPWTGTGANVLTF
CDR3 DNA: TGTGCCAGCAGTCCCTGGACAGGGACTGGGGCCAACGTCCTGACTTTC

J gene: TRBJ1-1
D gene: .
V gene: TRBV20-1
clone size: .
CDR3 protein: CSAQRGVANTEAFF
CDR3 DNA: TGCAGTGCCCAACGCGGGGTGGCGAACACTGAAGCTTTCTTT

J gene: TRBJ1-1
D gene: .
V gene: TRBV6-5
clone size: few
CDR3 protein: CASSYWESENTEAFF
CDR3 DNA: TGTGCCAGCAGTTACTGGGAGTCGGAGAACACTGAAGCTTTCTTT

J gene: TRBJ2-5
D gene: .
V gene: TRBV28
clone size: many
CDR3 protein: CASSPILRATLKETQYF
CDR3 DNA: TGTGCCAGCAGTCCAATACTACGTGCTACCCTGAAAGAGACCCAGTACTTC

J gene: TRBJ1-3
D gene: TRBD1
V gene: TRBV20-1
clone size: .
CDR3 protein: CSARAEDRASGNTIYF
CDR3 DNA: TGCAGTGCTAGAGCTGAGGACAGGGCCTCTGGAAACACCATATATTTT

J gene: TRBJ2-7
D gene: .
V gene: TRBV27
clone size: many
CDR3 protein: CASSSAPQGTFYEQYF
CDR3 DNA: TGTGCCAGCAGTTCCGCTCCCCAGGGAACTTTCTACGAGCAGTACTTC

J gene: TRBJ2-5
D gene: TRBD2
V gene: TRBV7-2
clone size: .
CDR3 protein: CASSLGSGGAYETQYF
CDR3 DNA: TGTGCCAGCAGCCTGGGAAGCGGGGGGGCCTACGAGACCCAGTACTTC

J gene: TRBJ1-5
D gene: .
V gene: TRBV3-1
clone size: few
CDR3 protein: CASSQGLLGNQPQHF
CDR3 DNA: TGTGCCAGCAGCCAAGGCCTATTGGGCAATCAGCCCCAGCATTTT

J gene: TRBJ1-1
D gene: TRBD1
V gene: TRBV20-1
clone size: many
CDR3 protein: CSARPTGGGTEAFF
CDR3 DNA: TGCAGTGCTAGACCCACAGGGGGCGGCACTGAAGCTTTCTTT

J gene: TRBJ1-2
D gene: .
V gene: TRBV27
clone size: few
CDR3 protein: CASSFLGGSGYTF
CDR3 DNA: TGTGCCAGCAGTTTTTTAGGGGGATCCGGCTACACCTTC

J gene: TRBJ2-1
D gene: .
V gene: TRBV10-3
clone size: many
CDR3 protein: CAISGAAGPDHYNEQFF
CDR3 DNA: TGTGCCATCAGTGGTGCAGCCGGGCCCGACCACTACAATGAGCAGTTCTTC

J gene: TRBJ2-3
D gene: TRBD2
V gene: TRBV5-1
clone size: .
CDR3 protein: CASSISGKAEDTQYF
CDR3 DNA: TGCGCCAGCAGCATCAGCGGGAAGGCGGAAGATACGCAGTATTTT

J gene: TRBJ1-5
D gene: .
V gene: TRBV28
clone size: .
CDR3 protein: CATQRSVDYQPQHF
CDR3 DNA: TGTGCCACCCAAAGGTCTGTTGATTATCAGCCCCAGCATTTT

J gene: TRBJ2-1
D gene: .
V gene: TRBV12-3/TRBV12-4
clone size: .
CDR3 protein: CASTTLSIYNEQFF
CDR3 DNA: TGTGCCAGCACTACATTATCGATCTACAATGAGCAGTTCTTC

J gene: TRBJ2-1
D gene: .
V gene: TRBV19
clone size: .
CDR3 protein: CASRREYSYNEQFF
CDR3 DNA: TGTGCCAGTAGAAGGGAGTACTCCTACAATGAGCAGTTCTTC

J gene: TRBJ2-1
D gene: .
V gene: TRBV6-4
clone size: .
CDR3 protein: CASSAGPPYNEQFF
CDR3 DNA: TGTGCCAGCAGTGCGGGACCACCCTACAATGAGCAGTTCTTC

J gene: TRBJ1-1
D gene: TRBD1
V gene: TRBV5-1
clone size: .
CDR3 protein: CASSLERTGVKNTEAFF
CDR3 DNA: TGCGCCAGCAGCTTGGAGAGGACAGGGGTGAAGAACACTGAAGCTTTCTTT

J gene: TRBJ2-5
D gene: .
V gene: TRBV6-1
clone size: .
CDR3 protein: CASTASGVETQYF
CDR3 DNA: TGTGCCAGCACGGCTTCGGGGGTAGAGACCCAGTACTTC

J gene: TRBJ2-2
D gene: .
V gene: TRBV7-9
clone size: few
CDR3 protein: CASTNPASALNTGELFF
CDR3 DNA: TGTGCCAGCACCAACCCGGCTAGCGCATTGAACACCGGGGAGCTGTTTTTT

J gene: TRBJ1-2
D gene: .
V gene: TRBV3-1
clone size: few
CDR3 protein: CASSQALGPNYGYTF
CDR3 DNA: TGTGCCAGCAGCCAAGCTCTCGGCCCCAACTATGGCTACACCTTC

J gene: TRBJ2-1
D gene: .
V gene: TRBV5-1
clone size: few
CDR3 protein: CASSEGAGTYYNEQFF
CDR3 DNA: TGCGCCAGCAGCGAGGGAGCCGGGACATATTACAATGAGCAGTTCTTC

J gene: TRBJ2-4
D gene: TRBD1
V gene: TRBV5-6
clone size: many
CDR3 protein: CASSTGQGMNIQYF
CDR3 DNA: TGTGCCAGCAGCACCGGACAGGGTATGAACATTCAGTACTTC

J gene: TRBJ2-1
D gene: TRBD2
V gene: TRBV7-2
clone size: .
CDR3 protein: CASSFGLAGTNEQFF
CDR3 DNA: TGTGCCAGCAGCTTTGGACTAGCGGGTACCAATGAGCAGTTCTTC

J gene: TRBJ1-1
D gene: .
V gene: TRBV5-6
clone size: .
CDR3 protein: CASSFMTAEAFF
CDR3 DNA: TGTGCCAGCAGTTTTATGACCGCTGAAGCTTTCTTT

J gene: TRBJ2-1
D gene: .
V gene: TRBV7-6
clone size: many
CDR3 protein: CASSLDSGFSYNEQFF
CDR3 DNA: TGTGCCAGCAGCTTAGATTCTGGGTTCTCCTACAATGAGCAGTTCTTC

J gene: TRBJ1-3
D gene: .
V gene: TRBV10-3
clone size: .
CDR3 protein: CAISKQRTGDPIYF
CDR3 DNA: TGTGCCATCAGTAAGCAAAGGACTGGGGACCCCATATATTTT

J gene: TRBJ2-1
D gene: TRBD2
V gene: TRBV7-8
clone size: .
CDR3 protein: CASSITAGVNSYNEQFF
CDR3 DNA: TGTGCCAGCAGCATTACGGCGGGAGTCAACTCCTACAATGAGCAGTTCTTC

J gene: TRBJ2-1
D gene: .
V gene: TRBV5-1
clone size: .
CDR3 protein: CASSLVGTGHNEQFF
CDR3 DNA: TGCGCCAGCAGCTTGGTGGGGACGGGGCACAATGAGCAGTTCTTC

J gene: TRBJ2-7
D gene: .
V gene: TRBV7-3
clone size: few
CDR3 protein: CASSSSLGHSNYEQYF
CDR3 DNA: TGTGCCAGCAGCTCATCCTTGGGACACTCCAACTACGAGCAGTACTTC